These 27 T cell receptor beta chains originate from one sample sequenced in a study of tumor-infiltrating lymphocytes in glioblastoma multiforme. Multiple V-beta primers and a C-beta primer amplified TCRB from RNA. Via MiXCR, TCRdb re-called the multiplex PCR reads, giving one row per CDR3 protein. The table lists 8,500 to 9,500 distinct CDR3 sequences, about 79% of them singletons, with about 75% in the top ten. Sequenced material: brain tumor tissue. Receptors were obtained from a male donor with glioblastoma.

A note on this clonotype: The junction and the germline gene differ at one end; a read error may be behind it. The chain carries TRBV29-1 and TRBJ1-2, with D possibly TRBD1 on 5 matching bases. In germline, CDR1 is SQVTM, CDR2 ANQGSEA. This CDR3 is built from 11 residues. CDR3 coding DNA: TGCAGCGTTGAATATAGTAACAGGCTCTCCTTC. It is translated as CSVEYSNRLSF.

The genes are TRBV12-5 and TRBJ2-7, with D possibly TRBD1 on 5 matching bases. The CDR3 length is 18 residues. Germline V lookup: CDR1 LGHNT, CDR2 FRNRAP. The germline V and J ends were trimmed by 1 base and 7 bases, with 26 bases remaining between them. The CDR3 loop reads CASGLEVSGLRTWEEQYF. The CDR3 nucleotides read TGTGCTAGTGGTTTGGAAGTTTCAGGGTTGCGGACATGGGAAGAGCAGTACTTC.

Note on this clonotype: In this CDR3 the conserved last residue, phenylalanine or tryptophan, is missing, so a read error is likely. J is TRBJ1-5 and V is TRBV20-1; D is ambiguous. Germline loops: CDR1 DFQATT, CDR2 SNEGSKA (reference sequence). The CDR3 consists of 15 residues. CDR3 amino acids: CSARASVSLNQPQHL. The DNA of the CDR3 is TGTAGTGCTAGAGCCTCCGTGTCCCTTAATCAGCCCCAGCATCTT.

A word on this clonotype: At one end the junction does not follow the germline gene, possibly because of a read error. The chain is built from TRBV20-1 and TRBJ2-2; 10 bases fit TRBD2. Germline CDR1 is DFQATT and CDR2 is SNEGSKA (reference sequence). This CDR3 spans 12 amino acids. The CDR3 sequence: CSVSGGPGELFF. DNA for the CDR3: TGCAGTGTTAGCGGGGGGCCCGGGGAGCTCTTTTTT.

V is TRBV29-1 and J is TRBJ1-2, with no clear D. Trimming took off 4 bases at V and 4 bases at J, with 7 bases between the two ends. The CDR3 spans 11 residues. CDR1 and CDR2 (germline): SQVTM, ANQGSEA. The CDR3: CSVGSGYGYTF. CDR3 in DNA: TGCAGCGTTGGGAGTGGCTATGGCTACACCTTC. The variable domain in full, with the rest retrieved from reference TRBV29-1 and TRBJ1-2, is SAVISQKPSRDICQRGTSLTIQCQVDSQVTMMFWYRQQPGQSLTLIATANQGSEATYESGFVIDKFPISRPNLTFSTLTVSNMSPEDSSIYLCSVGSGYGYTFGSGTRLTVV.

There are a few counts of this clonotype. The junction shows a germline mismatch at one end, possibly a read error. The chain combines TRBV29-1 with TRBJ1-1; TRBD1 agrees at 8 bases. Germline V gene data show CDR1 as SQVTM and CDR2 as ANQGSEA. The CDR3 covers 13 residues. CDR3 protein: CSALGQGNTEAFF. CDR3 DNA: TGCAGTGCCCTTGGACAGGGCAACACTGAGGCTTTCTTT. The complete variable domain, with remaining parts taken from reference TRBV29-1 and TRBJ1-1, reads SAVISQKPSRDICQRGTSLTIQCQVDSQVTMMFWYRQQPGQSLTLIATANQGSEATYESGFVIDKFPISRPNLTFSTLTVSNMSPEDSSIYLCSALGQGNTEAFFGQGTRLTVV.

V usage is TRBV11-3 and J usage is TRBJ2-1; TRBD1 might be the D (6 bases). The V end was cut by 4 bases, the J end by 5 bases, with 15 bases between. This CDR3 spans 15 amino acids. Germline V gives CDR1 SGHNT, CDR2 YENEEA. CDR3: CASSSSGTRNNEQFF. The CDR3 nucleotides are TGTGCCAGCAGCTCCTCCGGGACAAGAAACAATGAGCAGTTCTTC.

This rearrangement joins TRBV20-1 to TRBJ2-5; D is perhaps TRBD2 (5 bases). V lost 6 bases, J lost 5 bases, and 10 bases lay in between. Germline V gives CDR1 DFQATT, CDR2 SNEGSKA (reference sequence). This CDR3 contains 11 residues. CDR3 sequence reads: CSAGRSETQYF. Here the CDR3 DNA reads TGCAGTGCGGGGAGATCGGAGACCCAGTACTTC.

In the case of this clonotype: The conserved phenylalanine or tryptophan normally closing the CDR3 is absent here, so this likely arose from a read error. The genes are TRBV29-1 and TRBJ2-3, with TRBD1 as a possible D gene (7 bases). This CDR3 spans 13 amino acids. Between the trimmed V and J ends, which lost 7 bases and 4 bases, there was a span of 15 bases. Germline lookup yields CDR1 SQVTM and CDR2 ANQGSEA. The DNA of the CDR3 is TGCAGCGCGGGACTTAGGGGGCCAGATACGCAGTATTCT. It yields the protein CSAGLRGPDTQYS.

A note on this clonotype: This CDR3 is missing its conserved last phenylalanine or tryptophan, likely due to a read error. The chain joins TRBV29-1 to TRBJ1-1; D not certain. This CDR3 is 13 amino acids long. Germline loops: CDR1 SQVTM, CDR2 ANQGSEA. The CDR3 DNA follows: TGCAACGTTGAACATTCCCGCAACACTGAAGCTTTCTAT. Translating it yields CNVEHSRNTEAFY.

In regard to this clonotype: One end of the junction does not line up with germline, which may come from a read error. The chain is built from TRBV13 and TRBJ2-1; D call uncertain. This CDR3 contains 14 residues. Looked up from germline, CDR1 is PRHDT and CDR2 is FYEKMQ (reference sequence). The CDR3 coding sequence is TGTGCCAGGAGCTCGACGGTCCGGCGCGATGAGCAGTTCTTC. This gives the protein CARSSTVRRDEQFF. Full variable domain (outside the CDR3, taken from reference TRBV13 and TRBJ2-1): AAGVIQSPRHLIKEKRETATLKCYPIPRHDTVYWYQQGPGQDPQFLISFYEKMQSDKGSIPDRFSAQQFSDYHSELNMSSLELGDSALYFCARSSTVRRDEQFFGPGTRLTVL.

The rearrangement joins TRBV11-2 to TRBJ2-5, with a possible D match to TRBD2 (5 bases). The DNA end is more similar to TRBJ2-1, so the J call may be wrong. The CDR3 has 13 residues. From germline, CDR1 is SGHAT and CDR2 FQNNGV. CDR3 coding DNA: TGTGCCAGCAGTATAGACTACCAAGAGAACCAGTTCTTC. Protein: CASSIDYQENQFF.

The J gene is TRBJ2-7, the V gene TRBV6-5; D unclear. This CDR3 is 14 amino acids long. V lost 6 bases and J 0 bases, leaving 12 bases between the germline ends. Germline V lookup: CDR1 MNHEY, CDR2 SVGAGI. The CDR3 DNA sequence: TGTGCCAGCAGCCCGGACGGTATCTCCTACGAGCAGTACTTC. Protein sequence: CASSPDGISYEQYF.

The rearrangement links TRBV6-5 to TRBJ2-2; D uncertain. Between the trimmed V and J ends, which lost 6 bases and 7 bases, there was a span of 12 bases. The CDR3 is 13 residues long. Germline V CDR1 and CDR2: MNHEY, SVGAGI. CDR3 nucleotide sequence: TGTGCCAGCAGCTACAAGGGTGGCGGGGAGCTGTTTTTT. Translation: CASSYKGGGELFF.

This chain joins TRBV29-1 and TRBJ2-5; 10 nucleotides line up with TRBD2. Germline values: CDR1 SQVTM, CDR2 ANQGSEA. The length of the CDR3 is 14 residues. The CDR3 DNA follows: TGCAACGCTGAGCGTAGCGGGAGGTTACAGACCCAGTACTTC. Protein sequence: CNAERSGRLQTQYF.

This clonotype was picked up a small number of times. The CDR3 DNA is TGTGCCAGCAGCTTAGCGGATGGCGGGGTCTCCTACAATGAGCAGTTCTTC. It is translated as CASSLADGGVSYNEQFF. The V call is TRBV11-2, the J call TRBJ2-1; D may be TRBD2 (6 bases). This CDR3 is built from 17 residues. The germline V gene encodes CDR1 SGHAT and CDR2 FQNNGV. Trimming stripped 1 base from V and 0 bases from J, with 13 bases between. The whole variable domain, remainder taken from reference TRBV11-2 and TRBJ2-1, is EAGVAQSPRYKIIEKRQSVAFWCNPISGHATLYWYQQILGQGPKLLIQFQNNGVVDDSQLPKDRFSAERLKGVDSTLKIQPAKLEDSAVYLCASSLADGGVSYNEQFFGPGTRLTVL.

On this clonotype itself: The final CDR3 position lacks the conserved phenylalanine or tryptophan, pointing to a likely read error. The chain uses TRBV30 and TRBJ2-6, with D uncertain. The CDR3 is 14 amino acids. CDR1 and CDR2 (germline): GTSNPN, SVGIG (reference sequence). The CDR3 sequence: CACTWCSGVNVLTS. The CDR3 DNA reads as TGTGCCTGTACATGGTGCTCTGGGGTCAACGTCCTGACTTCC.

The rearrangement joins TRBV11-1 to TRBJ2-1; D not certain. From germline, CDR1 is SGHAT and CDR2 FQDESV (reference sequence). V shed 4 bases and J shed 8 bases, with 6 bases lying between them. CDR3 length: 11 amino acids. CDR3 amino acids: CASSSVDEQFF. The CDR3 DNA reads TGTGCCAGCAGCTCCGTCGATGAGCAGTTCTTC. The variable domain in full, completed from reference TRBV11-1 and TRBJ2-1, reads EAEVAQSPRYKITEKSQAVAFWCDPISGHATLYWYRQILGQGPELLVQFQDESVVDDSQLPKDRFSAERLKGVDSTLKIQPAELGDSAMYLCASSSVDEQFFGPGTRLTVL.

The chain recombines TRBV20-1 with TRBJ2-7, with D possibly being TRBD1 (6 bases). Germline loops: CDR1 DFQATT, CDR2 SNEGSKA (reference sequence). The CDR3 runs 14 residues. Trimming shortened V by 6 bases and J by 1 base, and 16 bases separated the two germline ends. The CDR3 loop reads CSAARGSISYEQYF. DNA of the CDR3: TGCAGTGCAGCGAGGGGGTCGATATCCTACGAGCAGTACTTC.

This clonotype has only a few counts. The chain links TRBV6-5 to TRBJ2-2; D perhaps matches TRBD2 (6 bases). This CDR3 is 18 amino acids long. Germline CDR1 is MNHEY and CDR2 is SVGAGI. Trimming shortened V by 2 bases and J by 2 bases, and 18 bases separated the two germline ends. The CDR3 here is CASSYPPGGEVNTGELFF. The CDR3 DNA sequence: TGTGCCAGCAGTTACCCCCCCGGAGGGGAGGTTAACACCGGGGAGCTGTTTTTT.

Comment on this clonotype: A read error may account for a junction end that differs from germline. This sequence joins TRBV12-3 or TRBV12-4 and TRBJ2-1, with a possible D match to TRBD2 (7 bases). This CDR3 is 15 amino acids long. As DNA, the CDR3 is TGTGCCAGCGTTACCCTGGGGGGGCCGGAGGATGATCAGTTCTTC. As protein: CASVTLGGPEDDQFF.

Worth noting for this clonotype: Relative to the germline gene, one junction end is altered; a read error may explain this. The DNA of the CDR3 is TGCAGCGCTAAGACAGGTTTTGGACACACCGGGGTGCTGTTTTTT. Its translation is CSAKTGFGHTGVLFF. The chain couples TRBV29-1 to TRBJ2-2, with TRBD1 as a possible D gene (6 bases). This CDR3 region has 15 residues. CDR1 and CDR2 from the germline V gene are SQVTM and ANQGSEA.

The chain carries TRBV11-3 and TRBJ2-7; tentatively, D is TRBD2 (7 bases). The CDR3 loop spans 15 amino acids. Germline CDR1 is SGHNT and CDR2 is YENEEA. V was clipped by 0 bases and J by 6 bases, with 15 bases between them. CDR3 DNA sequence: TGTGCCAGCAGCTTAGATTTCGAGGGGGGGTGCGAGCAGTACTTC. Translating gives CASSLDFEGGCEQYF.

The chain couples TRBV24-1 to TRBJ2-5; the match to TRBD2 covers 14 bases. The length of the CDR3 is 18 residues. J lost 5 bases, V lost 1 base, and 8 bases had no gene match. Per the germline V gene, CDR1 is KGHDR and CDR2 is SFDVKD. CDR3 sequence (DNA): TGTGCCACCAGTGATTTCAACGACGGACTAGCGGGAGGTGAGACCCAGTACTTC. Its translation is CATSDFNDGLAGGETQYF.

The chain combines TRBV11-1 with TRBJ2-3; the match to TRBD2 covers 7 bases. Germline loops: CDR1 SGHAT, CDR2 FQDESV (reference sequence). The CDR3 loop spans 16 amino acids. V lost 6 bases to trimming and J lost 1 base; unmatched junction nucleotides: 10. For the CDR3, the DNA is TGTGCCAGCAGTTCCCGGGGCCGGGGGGGCACAGATACGCAGTATTTT. This encodes CASSSRGRGGTDTQYF.

The chain recombines TRBV11-2 with TRBJ2-7; 8 positions match TRBD2. CDR3 size: 15 residues. The V segment lost 4 bases and the J segment 5 bases; nucleotides outside the gene matches: 10. Germline V CDR1 and CDR2: SGHAT, FQNNGV. CDR3 in DNA: TGTGCCAGCAGCTCCGTTAGCGGGACGAAAGACGAGCAGTACTTC. Translating gives CASSSVSGTKDEQYF.

This chain joins TRBV11-2 and TRBJ2-7; tentative D call: TRBD2 (5 bases). V lost 3 bases and J 13 bases, leaving 25 bases between the germline ends. The CDR3 is 15 amino acids. CDR1 and CDR2 from the germline V gene are SGHAT and FQNNGV. CDR3 nucleotide sequence: TGTGCCAGCAGCTTCTCTAGCCAAGCACTATACGATCATTACTTC. Its translation is CASSFSSQALYDHYF.